The source of this TCR beta chain is a study of T cells after yellow fever vaccination. TCRdb re-called the 5' RACE reads through MiXCR, storing one row per CDR3 protein. This table holds some 340,000 distinct CDR3 sequences, over 8.5% found once. V dropped 1 base and J dropped 4 bases, with 15 bases sitting between them. The CDR3 covers 16 residues. Germline CDR1 SGHRS, CDR2 YFSETQ. This clonotype was observed a handful of times. The V call is TRBV5-1, the J call TRBJ2-1; the D gene could be TRBD1 or TRBD2 (6 bases each). The source is a man aged 18-30 years who received the YFV17D yellow fever vaccine. The sample here was CD4+ T cells sorted from PBMCs, taken 45 days after the yellow fever booster vaccination. DNA of the CDR3: TGCGCCAGCAGCTTGCTCACGGGGGCCGGTTACAATGAGCAGTTCTTC. Amino acid sequence: CASSLLTGAGYNEQFF.